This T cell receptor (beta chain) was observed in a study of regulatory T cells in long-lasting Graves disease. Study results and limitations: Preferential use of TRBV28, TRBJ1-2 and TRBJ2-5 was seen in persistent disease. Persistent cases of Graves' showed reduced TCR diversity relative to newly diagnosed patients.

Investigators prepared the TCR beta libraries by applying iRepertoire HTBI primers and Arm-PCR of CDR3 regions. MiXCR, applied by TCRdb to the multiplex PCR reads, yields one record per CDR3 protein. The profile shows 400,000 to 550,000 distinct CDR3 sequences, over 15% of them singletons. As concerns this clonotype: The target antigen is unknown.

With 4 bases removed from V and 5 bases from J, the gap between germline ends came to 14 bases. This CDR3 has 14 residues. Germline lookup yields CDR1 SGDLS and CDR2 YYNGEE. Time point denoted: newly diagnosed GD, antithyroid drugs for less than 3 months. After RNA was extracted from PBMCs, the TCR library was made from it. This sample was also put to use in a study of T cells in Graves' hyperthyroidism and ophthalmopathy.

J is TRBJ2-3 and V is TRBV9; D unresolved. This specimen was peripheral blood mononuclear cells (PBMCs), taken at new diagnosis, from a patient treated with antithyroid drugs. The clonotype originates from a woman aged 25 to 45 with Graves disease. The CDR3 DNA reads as TGTGCCAGCAGCACGACGGAGAGGAGAGATACGCAGTATTTT. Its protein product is CASSTTERRDTQYF. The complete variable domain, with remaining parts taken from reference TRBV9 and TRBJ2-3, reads DSGVTQTPKHLITATGQRVTLRCSPRSGDLSVYWYQQSLDQGLQFLIQYYNGEERAKGNILERFSAQQFPDLHSELNLSSLELGDSALYFCASSTTERRDTQYFGPGTRLTVL.